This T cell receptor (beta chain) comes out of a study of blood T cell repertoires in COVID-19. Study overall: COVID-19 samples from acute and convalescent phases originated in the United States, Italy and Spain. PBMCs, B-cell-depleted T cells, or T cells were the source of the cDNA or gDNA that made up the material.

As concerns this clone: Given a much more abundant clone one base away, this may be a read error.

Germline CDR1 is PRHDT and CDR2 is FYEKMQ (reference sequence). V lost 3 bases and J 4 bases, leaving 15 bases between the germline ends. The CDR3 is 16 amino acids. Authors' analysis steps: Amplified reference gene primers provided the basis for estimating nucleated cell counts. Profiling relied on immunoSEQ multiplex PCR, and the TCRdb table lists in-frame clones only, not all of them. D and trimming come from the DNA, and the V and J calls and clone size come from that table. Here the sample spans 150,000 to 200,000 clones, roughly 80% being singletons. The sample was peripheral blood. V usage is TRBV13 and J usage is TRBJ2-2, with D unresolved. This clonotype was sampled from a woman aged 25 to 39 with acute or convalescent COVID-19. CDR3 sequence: CASSFRLLVPTGELFF. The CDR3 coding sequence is TGTGCCAGCAGCTTCCGGCTCCTAGTACCCACCGGGGAGCTGTTTTTT.